One sample yielded the 32 T cell receptor beta chains listed below, sequenced in a study of blood T cell repertoires in COVID-19. Repertoires were generated with immunoSEQ multiplex PCR, while TCRdb's copy carries only in-frame clones and drops some. In the table there are hundreds of thousands of clones, approximately 90% of which are singletons. The sequenced sample was PBMCs or T cells enriched from blood (not recorded which). The receptors originated from a woman under 30 who had recovered from COVID-19.

This chain uses TRBV24-1 with TRBJ2-1, with D uncertain. Trimming pared 3 bases from V and 0 bases from J, leaving 8 bases between. CDR1 KGHDR and CDR2 SFDVKD come from the germline V gene. There are 15 residues in the CDR3. CDR3 nucleotide sequence: TGTGCCACCAGTGATGACTCTGCCTCCTACAATGAGCAGTTCTTC. It encodes CATSDDSASYNEQFF.

As to this clone: The same CDR3 also results from other DNA sequences found in this sample. The chain has TRBV12-3 or TRBV12-4 and TRBJ1-3; D unclear. V was shortened by 2 bases and J by 4 bases, with 3 bases between the two germline ends. The CDR3 spans 12 residues. CDR3 in amino acids: CASSLQGNTIYF. In DNA form, the CDR3 reads TGTGCCAGCAGTTTACAGGGAAACACCATATATTTT.

This clone appeared a single time. V usage is TRBV19 and J usage is TRBJ2-1; TRBD2 might be the D (6 bases). Trimming removed 2 bases at V and 0 bases at J, with 11 bases between. The V gene's germline CDR1 is LNHDA and CDR2 SQIVND (reference sequence). This CDR3 spans 16 amino acids. For the CDR3, the DNA is TGTGCCAGTAGTATAAGGCGGGATGGCTCCTACAATGAGCAGTTCTTC. Protein sequence: CASSIRRDGSYNEQFF. Full variable domain (rest looked up from reference TRBV19 and TRBJ2-1): DGGITQSPKYLFRKEGQNVTLSCEQNLNHDAMYWYRQDPGQGLRLIYYSQIVNDFQKGDIAEGYSVSREKKESFPLTVTSAQKNPTAFYLCASSIRRDGSYNEQFFGPGTRLTVL.

This sequence joins TRBV29-1 and TRBJ1-1; D may be TRBD1 (6 bases). V was clipped by 6 bases and J by 2 bases, with 10 bases between them. The CDR3 contains 12 residues. Germline V gene sequence: CDR1 SQVTM, CDR2 ANQGSEA. The chain's CDR3 is CSVRGGNTEAFF. CDR3 coding DNA: TGCAGCGTGAGAGGGGGAAACACTGAAGCTTTCTTT.

The gene calls are TRBV18 and TRBJ2-1; 8 bases line up with TRBD2. V trimming: 6 bases; J trimming: 7 bases; junction bases outside the gene matches: 5. Germline values: CDR1 KGHSH, CDR2 LQKENI. The CDR3 sequence is 13 residues long. The CDR3 DNA sequence: TGTGCCAGCTCTACTACTAGCGGAAATGAGCAGTTCTTC. It translates to CASSTTSGNEQFF.

The V gene is TRBV7-8, the J gene TRBJ1-5; weak D call: TRBD1 (5 bases). With 1 base removed from V and 7 bases from J, the gap between germline ends came to 17 bases. The CDR3 is 16 residues long. Germline V gives CDR1 SGHVS, CDR2 FQNEAQ. The CDR3 sequence: CASSLEGLGWGQPQHF. The CDR3, as DNA: TGTGCCAGCAGCTTAGAGGGTTTAGGGTGGGGCCAGCCCCAGCATTTT.

The V gene is TRBV11-2, the J gene TRBJ1-2; unclear D gene. V was cut by 1 base and J by 4 bases, with 7 bases left in between. The germline gives CDR1 SGHAT, CDR2 FQNNGV. The CDR3 length is 13 residues. CDR3: CASSLVAVYGYTF. The CDR3 DNA follows: TGTGCCAGCAGCTTAGTTGCAGTCTATGGCTACACCTTC.

The V call is TRBV9, the J call TRBJ2-5, with 13 bases lining up with TRBD2. Looked up from germline, CDR1 is SGDLS and CDR2 is YYNGEE. J was trimmed by 4 bases and V by 7 bases; bases with no gene match: 7. The CDR3 runs to 15 residues. The CDR3 nucleotides read TGTGCCAGCTCCTCGGGACTAGCGGGGAGAGAGACCCAGTACTTC. Translation gives CASSSGLAGRETQYF. The variable domain in full, completed from reference TRBV9 and TRBJ2-5, reads DSGVTQTPKHLITATGQRVTLRCSPRSGDLSVYWYQQSLDQGLQFLIQYYNGEERAKGNILERFSAQQFPDLHSELNLSSLELGDSALYFCASSSGLAGRETQYFGPGTRLLVL.

V gene TRBV12-5 combines with J gene TRBJ1-1; TRBD1 is a possible D gene (5 bases). V was pared by 6 bases and J by 5 bases, with 16 bases between. The CDR3 loop spans 14 amino acids. Germline assignment: CDR1 LGHNT and CDR2 FRNRAP. The CDR3 spells CASGTGAPGTEAFF. CDR3 coding DNA: TGTGCTAGTGGCACTGGGGCCCCCGGGACTGAAGCTTTCTTT.

J is TRBJ1-1 and V is TRBV4-1; no clear D gene. The CDR3 is 12 amino acids. Germline lookup yields CDR1 MGHRA and CDR2 YSYEKL. Trimming took off 0 bases at V and 11 bases at J, with 10 bases between the two ends. The CDR3 sequence: CASSQDLSGAFF. DNA for the CDR3: TGCGCCAGCAGCCAAGATCTCAGTGGTGCTTTCTTT.

The chain links TRBV19 to TRBJ2-3; TRBD2 agrees at 7 bases. The V and J ends lost 0 bases and 1 base, in that order; junction bases with no gene match: 10. The germline V gene encodes CDR1 LNHDA and CDR2 SQIVND (reference sequence). This CDR3 region has 18 residues. CDR3 in amino acids: CASSIEGVSAGGTDTQYF. The CDR3 coding sequence is TGTGCCAGTAGTATAGAAGGGGTTTCGGCGGGGGGCACAGATACGCAGTATTTT. The full variable domain, in which reference TRBV19 and TRBJ2-3 provide the parts outside the CDR3, is DGGITQSPKYLFRKEGQNVTLSCEQNLNHDAMYWYRQDPGQGLRLIYYSQIVNDFQKGDIAEGYSVSREKKESFPLTVTSAQKNPTAFYLCASSIEGVSAGGTDTQYFGPGTRLTVL.

This rearrangement joins TRBV5-1 to TRBJ2-7; D may be TRBD1 (6 bases). The CDR3 has 15 amino acids. V lost 4 bases and J 2 bases, leaving 16 bases between the germline ends. The germline V gene has CDR1 SGHRS and CDR2 YFSETQ. The CDR3 sequence is CASSASGTNPYEQYF. CDR3 nucleotide sequence: TGCGCCAGCAGCGCCTCCGGGACAAATCCCTACGAGCAGTACTTC.

This chain connects TRBV5-1 to TRBJ2-7, with 7 bases lining up with TRBD1. V gave up 7 bases and J gave up 2 bases; unmatched junction bases: 3. Germline-derived CDR1 and CDR2 are SGHRS and YFSETQ. CDR3 size: 12 residues. In DNA, the CDR3 is TGCGCCAGCGCCGACAGGGCCTACGAGCAGTACTTC. As protein: CASADRAYEQYF.

This chain uses TRBV11-2 with TRBJ1-2; a weak D match, TRBD1 (5 bases). Germline-derived CDR1 and CDR2 are SGHAT and FQNNGV. Trimming pared 4 bases from V and 7 bases from J, leaving 16 bases between. The CDR3 sequence is 14 residues long. The CDR3 is CASSSSHRSSGYTF. The CDR3 region has the DNA TGTGCCAGCAGCTCAAGTCACAGGTCTAGTGGCTACACCTTC.

V and J are TRBV6-5 and TRBJ1-5; 8 bases agree with TRBD1. CDR1 is MNHEY and CDR2 is SVGAGI in the germline V gene. The CDR3 loop spans 14 amino acids. Germline trimming cut 6 bases from V and 2 bases from J; bases unmatched to any gene: 3. CDR3 amino acids: CASRMTGGNQPQHF. CDR3 coding DNA: TGTGCCAGCAGAATGACAGGGGGCAATCAGCCCCAGCATTTT.

The genes are TRBV6-1 and TRBJ1-6; 7 bases fit TRBD1. The trim removed 1 base at V and 5 bases at J, leaving 11 bases unmatched. Germline lookup yields CDR1 MNHNS and CDR2 SASEGT. CDR3 length: 18 residues. Here the CDR3 DNA reads TGTGCCAGCAGTGAAGACCCATTGGGACAGTTCCATAATTCACCCCTCCACTTT. Translated: CASSEDPLGQFHNSPLHF.

The gene calls are TRBV15 and TRBJ2-3, with D maybe TRBD2 (6 bases). Trimming stripped 0 bases from V and 5 bases from J, with 15 bases between. CDR3 length equals 16 residues. The V gene's germline CDR1 is LNHNV and CDR2 YYDKDF (reference sequence). The CDR3 DNA reads as TGTGCCACCAGCAGAGATCAGCACGGGGGTAGAGATACGCAGTATTTT. This encodes CATSRDQHGGRDTQYF.

The chain combines TRBV11-1 with TRBJ2-7; D not certain. The germline V gene encodes CDR1 SGHAT and CDR2 FQDESV (reference sequence). Trimming removed 1 base from V and 3 bases from J, with 10 bases in between. The CDR3 has 14 amino acids. CDR3 in amino acids: CASSLGSSYYEQYF. The CDR3 bases are TGTGCCAGCAGCTTAGGCTCAAGCTACTACGAGCAGTACTTC.

The chain is built from TRBV21-1 and TRBJ1-2. TRBV21-1 constitutes a pseudogene. The CDR3 consists of 15 residues. The CDR3 DNA reads TGTGCCAGCAGCCCCCTAGGTCTGGGTGTCTATGGCTACACCTTC. It codes for CASSPLGLGVYGYTF.

The chain recombines TRBV29-1 with TRBJ2-3; D may be TRBD2 (6 bases). The CDR3 is 12 residues long. The germline V gene encodes CDR1 SQVTM and CDR2 ANQGSEA. V was pared by 7 bases and J by 4 bases, with 12 bases between. CDR3: CSARWGADTQYF. The CDR3 nucleotides are TGCAGCGCACGCTGGGGGGCAGATACGCAGTATTTT.

J is TRBJ2-7 and V is TRBV5-1, with 9 bases matching TRBD1. The ends lost 1 base at V and 6 bases at J; junction bases unmatched: 8. In germline, CDR1 is SGHRS, CDR2 YFSETQ. The CDR3 consists of 15 residues. The CDR3 is CASSLFTGQGREQYF. In DNA form, the CDR3 reads TGCGCCAGCAGCTTGTTTACGGGACAGGGTCGCGAGCAGTACTTC.

Worth noting for this clone: The junction departs from the called germline gene at one end, perhaps through a read error. The V and J genes are TRBV5-1 and TRBJ2-3, with TRBD2 identical over 16 bases. The CDR3 runs to 16 residues. CDR1 and CDR2 from the germline V gene are SGHRS and YFSETQ. DNA of the CDR3: TGCGCCAGCAGGTTGGGACTAGCGGGGGGGCCAGATACGCAGTATTTT. This sequence encodes CASRLGLAGGPDTQYF.

The chain employs TRBV9 and TRBJ2-3; tentatively, D is TRBD2 (7 bases). Germline CDR1 and CDR2: SGDLS and YYNGEE. This CDR3 has 16 amino acids. With 0 bases removed from V and 1 base from J, the gap between germline ends came to 12 bases. This chain's CDR3 is CASSVGGGRGTDTQYF. CDR3 bases: TGTGCCAGCAGCGTAGGCGGGGGCCGGGGCACAGATACGCAGTATTTT. Based on the CDR3 plus reference TRBV9 and TRBJ2-3, the full variable domain is DSGVTQTPKHLITATGQRVTLRCSPRSGDLSVYWYQQSLDQGLQFLIQYYNGEERAKGNILERFSAQQFPDLHSELNLSSLELGDSALYFCASSVGGGRGTDTQYFGPGTRLTVL.

This chain links TRBV2 with TRBJ2-7; 9 bases fit TRBD1. The CDR3 has 13 residues. From germline, CDR1 is SNHLY and CDR2 FYNNEI. V dropped 5 bases and J dropped 7; count of bases not matched to a gene: 6. The CDR3 here is CASSFGTGREQYF. CDR3 coding DNA: TGTGCCAGCAGTTTCGGGACAGGGCGAGAGCAGTACTTC.

V and J are TRBV2 and TRBJ2-1, with TRBD2 matching over 8 bases. After removal of 7 bases from V and 0 bases from J, the junction contained 14 bases not matched to a gene. The CDR3 loop spans 18 amino acids. Germline V gene data show CDR1 as SNHLY and CDR2 as FYNNEI. CDR3 DNA: TGTGCCAGCACCGAACGGAGCGGGGGCCCGTTCTCCTACAATGAGCAGTTCTTC. Its protein is CASTERSGGPFSYNEQFF.

The chain employs TRBV5-6 and TRBJ1-4, with TRBD1 matching 8 bases. Germline V gives CDR1 SGHDT, CDR2 YYEEEE. Trimming removed 4 bases from V and 8 bases from J; junction bases left unmatched: 4. The CDR3 extends over 13 amino acids. CDR3 nucleotides: TGTGCCAGCAGCCTCAGGGGGCCAGAAAAACTGTTTTTT. Translated, it gives CASSLRGPEKLFF.

This clone was seen a single time. The rearrangement joins TRBV2 to TRBJ1-6; possible D gene TRBD1, 6 bases. CDR1 is SNHLY and CDR2 is FYNNEI in the germline V gene. Trimming removed 6 bases at V and 8 bases at J, with 17 bases between. This CDR3 contains 15 residues. This CDR3 reads CASSPMGRGDSPLHF. CDR3 in DNA: TGTGCCAGCAGCCCCATGGGCAGGGGCGATTCACCCCTCCACTTT.

This clone was found once. This chain links TRBV9 with TRBJ2-2; TRBD1 might be the D (5 bases). There are 15 residues in the CDR3. CDR1 is SGDLS, CDR2 YYNGEE, per germline. Trimming removed 5 bases from V and 1 base from J, with 12 bases in between. The CDR3: CASSRQGLNTGELFF. DNA for the CDR3: TGTGCCAGCAGTCGGCAGGGATTGAACACCGGGGAGCTGTTTTTT. The full variable domain, with the rest looked up from reference TRBV9 and TRBJ2-2, is DSGVTQTPKHLITATGQRVTLRCSPRSGDLSVYWYQQSLDQGLQFLIQYYNGEERAKGNILERFSAQQFPDLHSELNLSSLELGDSALYFCASSRQGLNTGELFFGEGSRLTVL.

V gene TRBV27 combines with J gene TRBJ2-5, with D possibly matching TRBD2 (6 bases). The V gene's germline CDR1 is MNHEY and CDR2 SMNVEV (reference sequence). Deletions cut 6 bases from V and 4 bases from J, with 6 bases between. CDR3 size: 11 residues. CDR3 coding DNA: TGTGCCAGCAGCGGGGGAGAGACCCAGTACTTC. This codes for CASSGGETQYF.

The chain employs TRBV27 and TRBJ1-1, with TRBD1 identical over 9 bases. Germline trimming cut 5 bases from V and 9 bases from J; bases unmatched to any gene: 7. The length of the CDR3 is 13 residues. Per the germline V gene, CDR1 is MNHEY and CDR2 is SMNVEV (reference sequence). The CDR3 spells CASSLNRGLKAFF. The CDR3 DNA reads TGTGCCAGCAGTCTCAACAGGGGGCTTAAAGCTTTCTTT.

This chain joins TRBV25-1 and TRBJ2-2; possible D gene TRBD2, 6 bases. This CDR3 is built from 15 residues. The V gene lost 7 bases and the J gene lost 1 base, with 13 bases spanning the gap. Germline lookup yields CDR1 MGHDK and CDR2 SYGVNS. The CDR3 DNA follows: TGTGCCAGCAAAGCCGGGACTCAGAACACCGGGGAGCTGTTTTTT. It encodes CASKAGTQNTGELFF.

The sample holds a few counts of this clone. The chain joins TRBV29-1 to TRBJ2-7; D gene uncertain. From germline, CDR1 is SQVTM and CDR2 ANQGSEA. This CDR3 is 10 amino acids long. Trimming stripped 4 bases from V and 6 bases from J, with 7 bases between. The CDR3 sequence is CSVVGLEQYF. The CDR3 coding sequence is TGCAGCGTTGTTGGGCTCGAGCAGTACTTC.